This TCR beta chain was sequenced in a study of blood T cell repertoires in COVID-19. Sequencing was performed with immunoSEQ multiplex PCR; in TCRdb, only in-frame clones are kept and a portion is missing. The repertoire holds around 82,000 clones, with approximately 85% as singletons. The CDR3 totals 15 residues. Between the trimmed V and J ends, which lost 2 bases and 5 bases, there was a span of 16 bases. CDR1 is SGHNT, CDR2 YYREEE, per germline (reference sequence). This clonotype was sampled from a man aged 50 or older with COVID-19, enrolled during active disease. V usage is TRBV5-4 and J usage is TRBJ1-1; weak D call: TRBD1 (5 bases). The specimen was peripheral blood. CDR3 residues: CASSFPKGQGTEAFF. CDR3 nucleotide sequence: TGTGCCAGCAGCTTCCCTAAGGGGCAGGGAACTGAAGCTTTCTTT.